Listed here are 6 T cell receptor beta chains from one sample, sequenced in a study of blood T cells in healthy people across ages. A second PCR, run for roughly 7 to 12 cycles, used a sample-barcoded 5' primer plus a J-beta primer mix. TCRdb analysed the 5' RACE reads with MiXCR anew, one entry per CDR3 protein. Altogether 1,800,000 or so distinct CDR3 sequences are present, about two fifths being singletons, with the ten largest covering 20% to 25%. The sequenced sample was blood. Source of these receptors: a human donor in good health.

In this sample, this clonotype turned up many times. At one of its ends the junction is not consistent with the germline gene, which may arise from a read error. The rearrangement uses TRBV5-1 and TRBJ2-5; 11 bases map to TRBD1. This CDR3 has 14 residues. Germline CDR1 and CDR2: SGHRS and YFSETQ. CDR3 sequence (DNA): TGTGCCAGCAGCCCCGGGACAGGGGGAGAGACCCAGTACTTC. This gives the protein CASSPGTGGETQYF.

The rearrangement joins TRBV24-1 to TRBJ2-5; D may correspond to TRBD1 or TRBD2 (6 bases each). The CDR3 is 15 amino acids. CDR1 and CDR2 from the germline V gene are KGHDR and SFDVKD. Trimming removed 3 bases at V and 4 bases at J, with 14 bases between. The CDR3 sequence: CATSDALEGGETQYF. The CDR3 DNA is TGTGCCACCAGTGATGCACTAGAGGGGGGAGAGACCCAGTACTTC.

This chain connects TRBV4-1 to TRBJ2-4; maybe TRBD1 (5 bases). The J call is doubtful: the DNA matches TRBJ2-7 better. CDR3 length: 14 amino acids. CDR1 is MGHRA, CDR2 YSYEKL, per germline. The CDR3 bases are TGCGCCAGCAGCCCGACAGTATCCCCCTACGAGCAGTACTTC. Amino acids: CASSPTVSPYEQYF.

V is TRBV7-8 and J is TRBJ1-6, with TRBD1 matching over 7 bases. With V trimmed by 5 bases and J by 1 base, 8 bases remained unmatched. From germline, CDR1 is SGHVS and CDR2 FQNEAQ. CDR3 length: 17 residues. CDR3 sequence: CASSMTGFGSYNSPLHF. DNA of the CDR3: TGTGCCAGCAGCATGACAGGGTTTGGATCCTATAATTCACCCCTCCACTTT.

This clonotype was counted ten times or more. This sequence joins TRBV7-2 and TRBJ1-6; 9 nucleotides align to TRBD1. The CDR3 consists of 16 residues. CDR1 is SGHTA and CDR2 is FQGNSA in the germline V gene. V lost 6 bases and J lost 9; bases outside the gene matches: 12. The CDR3 here is CASRRGGQGEPSPLHF. CDR3 DNA sequence: TGTGCCAGCAGGAGAGGGGGACAGGGAGAGCCTTCACCCCTCCACTTT.

This clonotype was detected a few times. This chain uses TRBV15 with TRBJ2-4; D is unresolved. The J call may be incorrect, as the DNA end agrees better with TRBJ2-7. Germline values: CDR1 LNHNV, CDR2 YYDKDF (reference sequence). This CDR3 contains 13 residues. The CDR3 sequence is CATSRDLAYEQYF. The CDR3 bases are TGTGCCACCAGCAGAGATCTCGCGTACGAGCAGTACTTC.